This T cell receptor beta chain comes out of a study of cytomegalovirus exposure and HLA in healthy donors. Researchers ran the PCR with 60 Vbeta and 13 Jbeta primers. Only in-frame clones appear in the TCRdb table, and some are missing; sequencing was by immunoSEQ multiplex PCR. The profile shows around 150,000 clones, about four fifths of them singletons. The ends were cut back, 0 bases at V and 2 bases at J, with 6 bases in the middle. CDR1 is SGHRS and CDR2 is YFSETQ in the germline V gene. The CDR3 sequence is 14 residues long. V and J are TRBV5-1 and TRBJ1-3; unclear D gene. Sample: PBMCs. This clonotype was obtained from a young man in good health. The CDR3 spells CASSLGAPGNTIYF. The CDR3 DNA is TGCGCCAGCAGCTTGGGGGCGCCTGGAAACACCATATATTTT.